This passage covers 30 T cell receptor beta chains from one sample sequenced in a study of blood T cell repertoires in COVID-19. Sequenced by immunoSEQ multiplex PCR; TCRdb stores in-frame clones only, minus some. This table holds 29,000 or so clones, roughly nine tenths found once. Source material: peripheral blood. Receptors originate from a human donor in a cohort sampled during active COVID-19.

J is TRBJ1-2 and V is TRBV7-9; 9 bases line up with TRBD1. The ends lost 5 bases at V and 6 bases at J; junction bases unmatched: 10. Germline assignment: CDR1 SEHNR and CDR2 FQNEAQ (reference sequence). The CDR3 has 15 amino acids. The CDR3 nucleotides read TGTGCCAGCAGCATCGGGACAGGGAGTCCCAATGGCTACACCTTC. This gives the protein CASSIGTGSPNGYTF.

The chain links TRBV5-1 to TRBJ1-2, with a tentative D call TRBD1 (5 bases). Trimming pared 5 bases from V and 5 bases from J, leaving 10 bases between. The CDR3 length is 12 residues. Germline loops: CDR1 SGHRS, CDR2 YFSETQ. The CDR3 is CASRTDSYGYTF. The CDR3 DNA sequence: TGCGCCAGCAGGACCGACAGTTATGGCTACACCTTC.

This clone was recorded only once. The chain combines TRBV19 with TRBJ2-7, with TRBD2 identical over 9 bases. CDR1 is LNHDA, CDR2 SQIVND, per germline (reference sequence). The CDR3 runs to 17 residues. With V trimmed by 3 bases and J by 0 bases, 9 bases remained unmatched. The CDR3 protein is CASSIGLAQSSSYEQYF. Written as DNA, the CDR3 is TGTGCCAGTAGTATTGGACTAGCGCAATCTAGCTCCTACGAGCAGTACTTC.

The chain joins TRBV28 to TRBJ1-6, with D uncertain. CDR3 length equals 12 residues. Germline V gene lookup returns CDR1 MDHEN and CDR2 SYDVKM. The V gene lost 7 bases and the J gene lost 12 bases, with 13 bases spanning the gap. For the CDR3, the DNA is TGTGCCAGCACCCCCCCCCGGGGACCCCTCCACTTT. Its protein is CASTPPRGPLHF.

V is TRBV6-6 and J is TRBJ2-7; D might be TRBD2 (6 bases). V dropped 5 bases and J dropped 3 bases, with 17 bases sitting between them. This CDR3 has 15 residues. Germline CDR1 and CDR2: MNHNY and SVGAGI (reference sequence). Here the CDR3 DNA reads TGTGCCAGCAGTACTCGGCGGGGCTCCAACTACGAGCAGTACTTC. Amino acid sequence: CASSTRRGSNYEQYF.

CDR3 region: CASSLAGGGFYEQYF. The CDR3 DNA reads TGTGCCAGCAGCTTAGCAGGCGGGGGATTCTACGAGCAGTACTTC. The J gene is TRBJ2-7, the V gene TRBV7-6; 7 bases line up with TRBD2. Per germline, CDR1 SGHVS and CDR2 FNYEAQ. V was clipped by 0 bases and J by 3 bases; unmatched bases: 5. The CDR3 length is 15 residues.

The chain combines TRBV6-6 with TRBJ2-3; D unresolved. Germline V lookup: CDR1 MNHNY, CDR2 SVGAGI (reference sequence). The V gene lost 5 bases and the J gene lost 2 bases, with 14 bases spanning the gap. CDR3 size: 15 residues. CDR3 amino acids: CASSPRHTPTDTQYF. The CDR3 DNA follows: TGTGCCAGCAGTCCGAGACACACCCCCACAGATACGCAGTATTTT.

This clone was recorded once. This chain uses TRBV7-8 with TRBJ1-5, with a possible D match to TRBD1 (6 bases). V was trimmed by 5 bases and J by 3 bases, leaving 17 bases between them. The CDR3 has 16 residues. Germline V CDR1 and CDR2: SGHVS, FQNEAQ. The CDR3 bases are TGTGCCAGCAGCGCCGCGGGGGCAGGGGACAATCAGCCCCAGCATTTT. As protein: CASSAAGAGDNQPQHF.

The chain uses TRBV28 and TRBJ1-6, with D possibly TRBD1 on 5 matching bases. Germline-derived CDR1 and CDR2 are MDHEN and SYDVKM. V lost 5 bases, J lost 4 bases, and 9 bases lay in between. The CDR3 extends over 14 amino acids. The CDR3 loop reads CASSPQGYNSPLHF. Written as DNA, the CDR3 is TGTGCCAGCAGTCCTCAGGGTTATAATTCACCCCTCCACTTT.

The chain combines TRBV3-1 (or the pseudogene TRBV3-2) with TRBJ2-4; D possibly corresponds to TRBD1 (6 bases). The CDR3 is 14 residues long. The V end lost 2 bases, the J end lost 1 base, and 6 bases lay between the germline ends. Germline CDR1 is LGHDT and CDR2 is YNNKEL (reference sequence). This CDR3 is CASSQRGAKNIQYF. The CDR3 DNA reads TGTGCCAGCAGCCAAAGGGGGGCCAAAAACATTCAGTACTTC.

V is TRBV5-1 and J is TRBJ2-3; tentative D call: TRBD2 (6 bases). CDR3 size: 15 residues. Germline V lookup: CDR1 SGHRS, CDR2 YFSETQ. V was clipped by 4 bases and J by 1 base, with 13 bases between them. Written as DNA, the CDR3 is TGCGCCAGCAGCCGGACTACCCCTCGCACAGATACGCAGTATTTT. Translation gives CASSRTTPRTDTQYF.

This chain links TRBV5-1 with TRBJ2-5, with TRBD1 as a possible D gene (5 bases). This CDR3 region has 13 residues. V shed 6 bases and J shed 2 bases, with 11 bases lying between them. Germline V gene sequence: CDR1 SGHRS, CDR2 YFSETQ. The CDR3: CASKGQPQETQYF. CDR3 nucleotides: TGCGCCAGCAAGGGGCAGCCACAAGAGACCCAGTACTTC.

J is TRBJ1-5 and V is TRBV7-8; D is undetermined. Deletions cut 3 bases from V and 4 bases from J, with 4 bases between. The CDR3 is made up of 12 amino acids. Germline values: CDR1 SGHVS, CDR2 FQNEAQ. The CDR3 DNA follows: TGTGCCAGCAGCTTCGGGAATCAGCCCCAGCATTTT. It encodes CASSFGNQPQHF.

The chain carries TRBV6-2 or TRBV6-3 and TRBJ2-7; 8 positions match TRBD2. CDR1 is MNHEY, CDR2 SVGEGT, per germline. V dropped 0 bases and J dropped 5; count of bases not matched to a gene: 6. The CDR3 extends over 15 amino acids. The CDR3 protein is CASSYSNGGGNEQYF. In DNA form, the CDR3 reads TGTGCCAGCAGTTACTCGAACGGCGGGGGGAACGAGCAGTACTTC.

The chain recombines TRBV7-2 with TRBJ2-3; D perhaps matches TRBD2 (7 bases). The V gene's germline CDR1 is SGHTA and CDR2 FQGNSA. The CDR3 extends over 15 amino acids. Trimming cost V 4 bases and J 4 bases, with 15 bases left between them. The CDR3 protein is CASSSLGGPADTQYF. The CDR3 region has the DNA TGTGCCAGCAGCTCCTTGGGGGGGCCTGCAGATACGCAGTATTTT.

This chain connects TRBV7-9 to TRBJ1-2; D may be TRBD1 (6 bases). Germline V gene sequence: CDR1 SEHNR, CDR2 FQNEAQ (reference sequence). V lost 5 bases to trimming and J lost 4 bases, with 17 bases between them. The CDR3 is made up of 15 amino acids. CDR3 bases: TGTGCCAGCAGCCCCGGGAAGGGGGATTCCTATGGCTACACCTTC. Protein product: CASSPGKGDSYGYTF.

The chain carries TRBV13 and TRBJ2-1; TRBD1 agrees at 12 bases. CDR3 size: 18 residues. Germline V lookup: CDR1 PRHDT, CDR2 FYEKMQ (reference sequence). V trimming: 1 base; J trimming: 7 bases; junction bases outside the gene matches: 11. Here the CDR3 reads CASSLVSFLGQGANEQFF. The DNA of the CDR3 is TGTGCCAGCAGCTTAGTCAGTTTTCTGGGACAGGGGGCAAATGAGCAGTTCTTC.

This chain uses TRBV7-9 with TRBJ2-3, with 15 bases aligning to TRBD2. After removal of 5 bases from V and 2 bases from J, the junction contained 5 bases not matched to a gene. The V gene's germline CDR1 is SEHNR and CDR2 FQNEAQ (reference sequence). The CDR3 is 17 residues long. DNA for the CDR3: TGTGCCAGCAGCCCGGGACTAGCGGGGGGTGACACAGATACGCAGTATTTT. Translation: CASSPGLAGGDTDTQYF.

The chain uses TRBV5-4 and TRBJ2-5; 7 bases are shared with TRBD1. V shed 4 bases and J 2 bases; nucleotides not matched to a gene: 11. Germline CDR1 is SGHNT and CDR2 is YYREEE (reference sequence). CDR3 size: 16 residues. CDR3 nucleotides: TGTGCCAGCAGCCCCCCAGGGACAGTTTTACAAGAGACCCAGTACTTC. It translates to CASSPPGTVLQETQYF.

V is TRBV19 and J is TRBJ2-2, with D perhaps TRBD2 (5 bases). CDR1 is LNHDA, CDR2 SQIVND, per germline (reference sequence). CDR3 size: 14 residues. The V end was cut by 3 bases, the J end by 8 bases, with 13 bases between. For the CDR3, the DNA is TGTGCCAGTAGTATGACTCTCGGGGTGGGGGAGCTGTTTTTT. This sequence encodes CASSMTLGVGELFF.

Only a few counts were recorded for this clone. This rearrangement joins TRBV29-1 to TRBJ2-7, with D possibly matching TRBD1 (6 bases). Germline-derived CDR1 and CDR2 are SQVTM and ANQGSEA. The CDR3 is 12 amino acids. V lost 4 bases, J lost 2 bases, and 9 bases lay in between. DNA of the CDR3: TGCAGCGTTGTGGGACATCCCTACGAGCAGTACTTC. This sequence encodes CSVVGHPYEQYF.

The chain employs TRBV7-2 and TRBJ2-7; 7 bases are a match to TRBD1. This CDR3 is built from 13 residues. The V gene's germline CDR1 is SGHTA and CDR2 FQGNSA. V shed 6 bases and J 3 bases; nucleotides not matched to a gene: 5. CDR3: CASSQYRGYEQYF. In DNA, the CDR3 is TGTGCCAGCAGTCAATACAGGGGCTACGAGCAGTACTTC.

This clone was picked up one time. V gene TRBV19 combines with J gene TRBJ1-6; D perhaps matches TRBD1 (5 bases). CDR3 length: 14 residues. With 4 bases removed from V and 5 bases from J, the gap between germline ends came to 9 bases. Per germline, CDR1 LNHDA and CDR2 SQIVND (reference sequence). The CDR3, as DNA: TGTGCCAGTAGTAGTCCGACAGATAATTCACCCCTCCACTTT. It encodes CASSSPTDNSPLHF.

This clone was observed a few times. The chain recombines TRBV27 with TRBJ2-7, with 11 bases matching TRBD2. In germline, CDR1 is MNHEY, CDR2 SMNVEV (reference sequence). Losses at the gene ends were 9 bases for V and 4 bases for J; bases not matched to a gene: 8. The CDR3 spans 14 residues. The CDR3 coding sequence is TGTGCCAGTAGGGCCGGGACTAGCGGTTACGAGCAGTACTTC. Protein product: CASRAGTSGYEQYF.

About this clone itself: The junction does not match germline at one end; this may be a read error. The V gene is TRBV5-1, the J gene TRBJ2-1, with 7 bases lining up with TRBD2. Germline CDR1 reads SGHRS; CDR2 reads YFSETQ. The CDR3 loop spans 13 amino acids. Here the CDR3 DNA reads TGCGCCAGCAGCCTGCGGGGGTACACTGAGCAGTTCTTC. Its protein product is CASSLRGYTEQFF.

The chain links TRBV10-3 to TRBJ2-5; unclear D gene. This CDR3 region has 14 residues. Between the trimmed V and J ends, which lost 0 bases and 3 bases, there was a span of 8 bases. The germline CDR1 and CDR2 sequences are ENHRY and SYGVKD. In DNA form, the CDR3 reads TGTGCCATCAGTGAGTCGAACAGCAAAGAGACCCAGTACTTC. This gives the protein CAISESNSKETQYF.

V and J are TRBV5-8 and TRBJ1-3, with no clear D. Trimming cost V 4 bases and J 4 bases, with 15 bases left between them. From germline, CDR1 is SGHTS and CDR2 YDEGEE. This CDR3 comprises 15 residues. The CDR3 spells CASSHRRFRGNTIYF. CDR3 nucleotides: TGTGCCAGCAGCCACCGTCGATTCCGGGGAAACACCATATATTTT.

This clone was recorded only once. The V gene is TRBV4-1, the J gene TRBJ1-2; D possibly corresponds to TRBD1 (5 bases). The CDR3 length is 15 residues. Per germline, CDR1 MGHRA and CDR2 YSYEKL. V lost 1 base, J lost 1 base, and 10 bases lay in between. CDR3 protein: CASSQGFDSNYGYTF. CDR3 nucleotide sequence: TGCGCCAGCAGCCAAGGTTTCGACAGTAACTATGGCTACACCTTC.

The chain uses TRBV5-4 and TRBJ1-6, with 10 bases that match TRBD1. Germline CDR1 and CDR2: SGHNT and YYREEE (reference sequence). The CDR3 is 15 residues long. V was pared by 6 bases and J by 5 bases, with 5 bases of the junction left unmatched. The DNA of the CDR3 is TGTGCCAGCACCAGGGACAGGGGTCATAATTCACCCCTCCACTTT. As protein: CASTRDRGHNSPLHF. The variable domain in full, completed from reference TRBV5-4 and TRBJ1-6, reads ETGVTQSPTHLIKTRGQQVTLRCSSQSGHNTVSWYQQALGQGPQFIFQYYREEENGRGNFPPRFSGLQFPNYSSELNVNALELDDSALYLCASTRDRGHNSPLHFGNGTRLTVT.

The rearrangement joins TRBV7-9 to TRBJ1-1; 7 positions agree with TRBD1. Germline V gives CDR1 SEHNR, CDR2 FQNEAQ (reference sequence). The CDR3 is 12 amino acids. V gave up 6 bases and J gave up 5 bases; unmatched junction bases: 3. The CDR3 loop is CASSPGGTEAFF. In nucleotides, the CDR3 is TGTGCCAGCAGTCCAGGGGGGACTGAAGCTTTCTTT.